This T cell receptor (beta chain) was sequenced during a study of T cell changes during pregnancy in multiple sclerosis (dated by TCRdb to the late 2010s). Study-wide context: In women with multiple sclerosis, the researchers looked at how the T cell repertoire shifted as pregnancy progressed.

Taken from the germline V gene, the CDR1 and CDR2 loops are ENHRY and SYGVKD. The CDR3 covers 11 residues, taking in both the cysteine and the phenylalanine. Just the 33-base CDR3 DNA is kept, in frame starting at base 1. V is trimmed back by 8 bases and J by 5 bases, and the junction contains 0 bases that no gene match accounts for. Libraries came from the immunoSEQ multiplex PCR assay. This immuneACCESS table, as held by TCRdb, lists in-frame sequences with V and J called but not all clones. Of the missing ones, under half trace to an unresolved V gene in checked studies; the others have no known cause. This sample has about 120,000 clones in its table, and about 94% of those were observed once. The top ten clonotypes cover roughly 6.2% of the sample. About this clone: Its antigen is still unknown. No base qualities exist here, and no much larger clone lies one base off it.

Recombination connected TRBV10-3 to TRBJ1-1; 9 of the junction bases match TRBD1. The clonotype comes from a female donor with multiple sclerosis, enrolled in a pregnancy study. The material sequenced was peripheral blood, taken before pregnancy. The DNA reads TGTGCCATCGGACAGGGGACTGAAGCTTTCTTT. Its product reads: CAIGQGTEAFF.